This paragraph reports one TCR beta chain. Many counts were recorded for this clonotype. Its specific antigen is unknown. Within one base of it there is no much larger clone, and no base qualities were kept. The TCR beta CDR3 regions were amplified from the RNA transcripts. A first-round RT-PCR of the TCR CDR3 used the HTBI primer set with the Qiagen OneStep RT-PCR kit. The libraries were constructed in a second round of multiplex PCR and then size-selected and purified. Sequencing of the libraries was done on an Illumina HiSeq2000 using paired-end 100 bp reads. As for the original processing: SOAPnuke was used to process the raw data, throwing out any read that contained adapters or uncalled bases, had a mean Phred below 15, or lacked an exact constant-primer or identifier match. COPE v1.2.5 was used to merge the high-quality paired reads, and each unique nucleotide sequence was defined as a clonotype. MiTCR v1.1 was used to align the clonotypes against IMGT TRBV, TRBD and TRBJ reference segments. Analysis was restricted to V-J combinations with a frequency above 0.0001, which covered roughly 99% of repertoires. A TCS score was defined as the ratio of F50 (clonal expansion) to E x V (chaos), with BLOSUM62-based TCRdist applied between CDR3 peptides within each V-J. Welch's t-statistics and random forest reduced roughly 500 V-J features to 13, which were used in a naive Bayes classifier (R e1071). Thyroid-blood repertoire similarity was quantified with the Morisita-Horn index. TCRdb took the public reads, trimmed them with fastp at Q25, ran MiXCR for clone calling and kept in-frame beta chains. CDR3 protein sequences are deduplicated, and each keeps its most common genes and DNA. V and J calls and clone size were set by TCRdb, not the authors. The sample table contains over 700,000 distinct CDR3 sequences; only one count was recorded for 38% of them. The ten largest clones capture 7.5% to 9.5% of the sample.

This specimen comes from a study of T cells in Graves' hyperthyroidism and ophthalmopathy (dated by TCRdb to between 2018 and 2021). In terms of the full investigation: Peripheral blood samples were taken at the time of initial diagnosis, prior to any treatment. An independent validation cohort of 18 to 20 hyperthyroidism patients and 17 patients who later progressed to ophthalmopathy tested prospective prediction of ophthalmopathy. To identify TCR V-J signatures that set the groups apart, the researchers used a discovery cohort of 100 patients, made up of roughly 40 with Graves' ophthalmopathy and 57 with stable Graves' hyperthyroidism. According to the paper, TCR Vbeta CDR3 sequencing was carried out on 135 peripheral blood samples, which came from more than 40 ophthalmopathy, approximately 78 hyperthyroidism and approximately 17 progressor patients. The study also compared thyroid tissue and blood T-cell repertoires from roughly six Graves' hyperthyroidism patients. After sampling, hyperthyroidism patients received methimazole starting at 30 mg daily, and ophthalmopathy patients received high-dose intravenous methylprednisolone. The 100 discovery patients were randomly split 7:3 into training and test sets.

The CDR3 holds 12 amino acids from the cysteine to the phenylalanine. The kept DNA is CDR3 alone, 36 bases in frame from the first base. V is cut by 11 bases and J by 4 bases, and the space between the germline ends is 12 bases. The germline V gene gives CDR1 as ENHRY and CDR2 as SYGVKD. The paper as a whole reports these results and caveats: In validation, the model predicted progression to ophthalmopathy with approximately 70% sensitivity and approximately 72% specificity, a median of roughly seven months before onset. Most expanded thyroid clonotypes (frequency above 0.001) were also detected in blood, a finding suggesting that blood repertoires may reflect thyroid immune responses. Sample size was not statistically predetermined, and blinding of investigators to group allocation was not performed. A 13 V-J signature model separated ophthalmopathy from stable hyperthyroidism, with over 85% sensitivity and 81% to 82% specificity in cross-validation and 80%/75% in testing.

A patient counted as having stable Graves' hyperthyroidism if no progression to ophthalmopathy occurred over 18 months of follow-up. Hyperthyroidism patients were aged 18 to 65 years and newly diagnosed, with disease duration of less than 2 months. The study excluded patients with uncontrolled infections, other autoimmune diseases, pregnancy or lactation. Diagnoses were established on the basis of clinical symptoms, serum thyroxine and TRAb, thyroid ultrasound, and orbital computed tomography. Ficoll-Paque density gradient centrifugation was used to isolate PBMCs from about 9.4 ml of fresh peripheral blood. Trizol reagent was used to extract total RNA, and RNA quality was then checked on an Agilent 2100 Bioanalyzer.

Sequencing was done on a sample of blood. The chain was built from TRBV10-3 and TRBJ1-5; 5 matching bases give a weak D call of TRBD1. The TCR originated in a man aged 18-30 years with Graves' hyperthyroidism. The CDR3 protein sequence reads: CAAGGFNQPQHF. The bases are TGTGCCGCCGGGGGTTTTAATCAGCCCCAGCATTTT.